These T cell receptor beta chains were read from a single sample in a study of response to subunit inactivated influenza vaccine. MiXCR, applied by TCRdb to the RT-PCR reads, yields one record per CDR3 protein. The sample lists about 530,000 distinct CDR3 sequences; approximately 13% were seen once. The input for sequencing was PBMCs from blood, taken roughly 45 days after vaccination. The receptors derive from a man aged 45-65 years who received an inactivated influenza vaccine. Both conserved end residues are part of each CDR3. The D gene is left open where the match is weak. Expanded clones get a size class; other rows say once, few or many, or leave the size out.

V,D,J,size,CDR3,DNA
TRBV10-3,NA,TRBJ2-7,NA,CAISEVTIRGPSYEQYF,TGTGCCATCAGTGAAGTGACCATCAGGGGACCTTCCTACGAGCAGTACTTC
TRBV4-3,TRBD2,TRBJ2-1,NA,CASSQESSGAWDEQFF,TGCGCCAGCAGCCAAGAATCTAGCGGGGCCTGGGATGAGCAGTTCTTC
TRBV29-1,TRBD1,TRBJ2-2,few,CSVGRRQGATGELFF,TGCAGCGTTGGGCGGCGGCAGGGGGCAACCGGGGAGCTGTTTTTT
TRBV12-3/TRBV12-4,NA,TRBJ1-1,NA,CASSFPPSGEGTEAFF,TGTGCCAGCAGTTTTCCCCCCTCAGGGGAGGGCACTGAAGCTTTCTTT
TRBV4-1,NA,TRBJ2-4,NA,CASSQKSPAGLAKNIQYF,TGCGCCAGCAGCCAAAAATCACCCGCAGGATTAGCCAAAAACATTCAGTACTTC
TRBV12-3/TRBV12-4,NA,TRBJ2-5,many,CASSQTLGETQYF,TGTGCCAGCAGCCAAACATTGGGGGAGACCCAGTACTTC
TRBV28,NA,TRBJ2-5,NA,CASSFFGNQETQYF,TGTGCCAGCAGTTTTTTCGGAAACCAAGAGACCCAGTACTTC
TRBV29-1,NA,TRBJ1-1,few,CSVQGDTEAFF,TGCAGCGTTCAGGGCGACACTGAAGCTTTCTTT
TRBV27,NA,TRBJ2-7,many,CASSLSRLAGEQYF,TGTGCCAGCAGTTTATCGCGCCTAGCAGGGGAGCAGTACTTC
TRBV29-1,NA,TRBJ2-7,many,CSVAGQGGYEQYF,TGCAGCGTTGCCGGACAGGGAGGGTACGAGCAGTACTTC
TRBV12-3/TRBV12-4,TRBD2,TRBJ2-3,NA,CASSYSRGLAGVTDTQYF,TGTGCCAGCAGTTATAGTCGGGGACTAGCGGGGGTCACAGATACGCAGTATTTT
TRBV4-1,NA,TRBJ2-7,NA,CASSQAVRDYEQYF,TGCGCCAGCAGCCAAGCTGTGAGGGACTACGAGCAGTACTTC
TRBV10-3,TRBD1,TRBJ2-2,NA,CAISDFAIQGSTGELFF,TGTGCCATCAGTGACTTTGCCATACAGGGGAGCACCGGGGAGCTGTTTTTT
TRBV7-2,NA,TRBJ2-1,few,CASTAGAEQFF,TGTGCCAGCACTGCAGGGGCTGAGCAGTTCTTC
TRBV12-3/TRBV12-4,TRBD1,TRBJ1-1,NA,CASSSGQGAFF,TGTGCCAGCAGCTCGGGACAGGGAGCTTTCTTT
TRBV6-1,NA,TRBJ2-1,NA,CASSSVVGSSYNEQFF,TGTGCCAGCAGCTCTGTCGTCGGGAGCTCCTACAATGAGCAGTTCTTC
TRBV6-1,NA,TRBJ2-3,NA,CASSPGRASTDTQYF,TGTGCCAGCAGTCCCGGACGGGCTAGCACAGATACGCAGTATTTT
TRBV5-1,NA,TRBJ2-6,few,CASSFRLLVSHSGANVLTF,TGCGCCAGCAGCTTTCGACTTTTAGTTTCTCACTCTGGGGCCAACGTCCTGACTTTC
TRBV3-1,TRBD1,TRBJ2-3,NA,CASSQRTGFTDTQYF,TGTGCCAGCAGCCAAAGGACAGGCTTCACAGATACGCAGTATTTT
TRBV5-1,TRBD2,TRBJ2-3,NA,CASSRWEAGGTDTQYF,TGCGCCAGCAGCCGCTGGGAGGCGGGGGGGACAGATACGCAGTATTTT
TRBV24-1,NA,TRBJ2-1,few,CATSDPTGVLHEQFF,TGTGCCACCAGTGATCCCACCGGGGTTCTCCATGAGCAGTTCTTC
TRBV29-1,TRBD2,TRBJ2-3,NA,CSVRSGIADTQYF,TGCAGCGTTCGAAGCGGGATAGCAGATACGCAGTATTTT
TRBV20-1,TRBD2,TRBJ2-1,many,CSVLAGETYNEQFF,TGCAGTGTTCTAGCGGGAGAAACCTACAATGAGCAGTTCTTC
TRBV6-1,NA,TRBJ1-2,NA,CASSEVPGRGIMTNYGYTF,TGTGCCAGCAGTGAAGTACCAGGGAGAGGGATTATGACTAACTATGGTTACACCTTC
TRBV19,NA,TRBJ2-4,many,CASSIYRSSGIQYF,TGTGCCAGTAGTATATATAGGTCCTCGGGCATTCAGTACTTC
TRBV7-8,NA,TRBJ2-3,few,CASSLSWTKGDTQYF,TGTGCCAGCAGCCTCTCATGGACGAAGGGAGATACGCAGTATTTT
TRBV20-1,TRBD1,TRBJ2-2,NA,CCARDGLQGALPGELFF,TGCTGCGCTAGAGATGGTTTACAGGGGGCCCTCCCCGGGGAGCTGTTTTTT